This T cell receptor (beta chain) was captured by sequencing in a study of response to subunit inactivated influenza vaccine. TCRdb used MiXCR to reprocess the RT-PCR reads, holding one entry per CDR3 protein. The sample carries approximately 530,000 distinct CDR3 sequences, under 15% recorded once. The CDR3 consists of 13 residues. Germline CDR1 reads DFQATT; CDR2 reads SNEGSKA (reference sequence). V lost 6 bases, J lost 5 bases, and 15 bases lay in between. Study results and caveats: T cells newly recruited by each seasonal influenza vaccination are few, the authors suggested.

In regard to this clonotype: Its target is not known.

The chain links TRBV20-1 to TRBJ2-3; D is possibly TRBD2 (5 bases). The clonotype was recovered from a man aged 50-60 years who received an inactivated influenza vaccine. The material was PBMCs from blood, obtained 40 to 50 days after vaccination. The CDR3 loop is CSAEGLDIDTQYF. The CDR3 DNA follows: TGCAGTGCCGAGGGCCTAGATATAGATACGCAGTATTTT.